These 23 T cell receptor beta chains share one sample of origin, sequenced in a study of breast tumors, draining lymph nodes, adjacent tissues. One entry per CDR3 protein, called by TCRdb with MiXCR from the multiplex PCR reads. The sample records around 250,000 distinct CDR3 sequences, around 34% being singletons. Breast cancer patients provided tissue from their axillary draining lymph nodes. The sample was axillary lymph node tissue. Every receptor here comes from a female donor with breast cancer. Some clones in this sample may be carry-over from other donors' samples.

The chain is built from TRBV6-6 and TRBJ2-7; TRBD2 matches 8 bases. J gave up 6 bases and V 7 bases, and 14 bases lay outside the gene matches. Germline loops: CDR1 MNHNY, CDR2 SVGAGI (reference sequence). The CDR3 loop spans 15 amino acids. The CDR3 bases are TGTGCCAGCACGGGGGGGGACGCTTTGCACTCCGAGCAGTACTTC. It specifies CASTGGDALHSEQYF.

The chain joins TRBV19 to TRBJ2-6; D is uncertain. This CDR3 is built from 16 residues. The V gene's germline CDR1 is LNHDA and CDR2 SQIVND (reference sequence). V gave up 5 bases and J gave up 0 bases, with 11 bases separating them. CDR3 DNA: TGTGCCAGTAGTTTGACGGCGAGCTCTGGGGCCAACGTCCTGACTTTC. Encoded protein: CASSLTASSGANVLTF.

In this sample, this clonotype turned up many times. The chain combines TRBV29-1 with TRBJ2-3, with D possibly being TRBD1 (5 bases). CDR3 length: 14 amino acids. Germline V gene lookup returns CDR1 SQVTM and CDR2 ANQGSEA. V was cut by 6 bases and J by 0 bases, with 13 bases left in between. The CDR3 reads CSVVDSLSTDTQYF. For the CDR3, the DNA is TGCAGCGTCGTTGACAGCTTAAGCACAGATACGCAGTATTTT.

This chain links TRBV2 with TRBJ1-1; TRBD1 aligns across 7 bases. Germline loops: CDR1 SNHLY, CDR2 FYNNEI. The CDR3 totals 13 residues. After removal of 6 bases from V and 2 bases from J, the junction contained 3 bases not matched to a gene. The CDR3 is CASRRDSNTEAFF. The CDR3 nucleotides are TGTGCCAGCAGACGGGACAGTAACACTGAAGCTTTCTTT.

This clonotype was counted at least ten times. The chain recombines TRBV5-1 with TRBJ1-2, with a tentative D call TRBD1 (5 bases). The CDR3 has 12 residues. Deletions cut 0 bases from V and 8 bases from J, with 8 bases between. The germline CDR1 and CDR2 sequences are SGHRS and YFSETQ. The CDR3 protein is CASSLEGAGYTF. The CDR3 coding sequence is TGCGCCAGCAGCTTGGAAGGGGCAGGCTACACCTTC. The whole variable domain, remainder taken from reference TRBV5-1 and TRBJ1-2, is KAGVTQTPRYLIKTRGQQVTLSCSPISGHRSVSWYQQTPGQGLQFLFEYFSETQRNKGNFPGRFSGRQFSNSRSEMNVSTLELGDSALYLCASSLEGAGYTFGSGTRLTVV.

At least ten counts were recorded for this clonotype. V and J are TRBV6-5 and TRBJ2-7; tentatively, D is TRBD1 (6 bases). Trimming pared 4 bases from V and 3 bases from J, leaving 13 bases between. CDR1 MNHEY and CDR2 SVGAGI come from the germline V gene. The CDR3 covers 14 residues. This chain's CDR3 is CASSLTTGGYEQYF. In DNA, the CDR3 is TGTGCCAGCAGTTTAACGACAGGCGGCTACGAGCAGTACTTC.

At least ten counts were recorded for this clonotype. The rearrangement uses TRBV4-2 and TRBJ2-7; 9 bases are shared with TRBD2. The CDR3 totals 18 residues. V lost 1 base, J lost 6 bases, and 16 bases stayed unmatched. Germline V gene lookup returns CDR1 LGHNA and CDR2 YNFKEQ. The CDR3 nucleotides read TGTGCCAGCAGCCAAGCGTCTAGCGGGACAATAGGGTCTGTCGAGCAGTACTTC. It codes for CASSQASSGTIGSVEQYF.

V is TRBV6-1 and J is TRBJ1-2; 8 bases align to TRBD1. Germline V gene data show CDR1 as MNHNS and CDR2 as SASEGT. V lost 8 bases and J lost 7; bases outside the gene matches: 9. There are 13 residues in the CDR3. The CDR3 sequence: CASGDRLAAGYTF. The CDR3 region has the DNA TGTGCCAGCGGGGACAGGTTGGCCGCTGGCTACACCTTC.

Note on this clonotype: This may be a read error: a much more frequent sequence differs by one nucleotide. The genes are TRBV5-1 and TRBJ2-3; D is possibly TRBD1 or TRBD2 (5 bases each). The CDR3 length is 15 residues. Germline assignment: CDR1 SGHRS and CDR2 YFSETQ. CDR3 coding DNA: TGCGCCGGCAGCTTGGCCGGGACCCGCACAGATACGCAGTATTTT. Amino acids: CAGSLAGTRTDTQYF.

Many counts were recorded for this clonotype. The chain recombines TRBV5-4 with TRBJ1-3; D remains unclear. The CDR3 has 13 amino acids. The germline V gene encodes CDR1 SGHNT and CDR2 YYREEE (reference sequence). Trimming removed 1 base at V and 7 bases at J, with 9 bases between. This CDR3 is CASSLNTANTIYF. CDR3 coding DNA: TGTGCCAGCAGCTTGAACACGGCGAACACCATATATTTT.

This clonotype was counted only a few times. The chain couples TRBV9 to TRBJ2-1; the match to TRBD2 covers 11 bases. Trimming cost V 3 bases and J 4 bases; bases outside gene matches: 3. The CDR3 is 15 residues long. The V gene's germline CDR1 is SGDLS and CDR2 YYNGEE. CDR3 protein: CASSGIAGGYNEQFF. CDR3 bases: TGTGCCAGCAGCGGTATAGCGGGAGGGTACAATGAGCAGTTCTTC.

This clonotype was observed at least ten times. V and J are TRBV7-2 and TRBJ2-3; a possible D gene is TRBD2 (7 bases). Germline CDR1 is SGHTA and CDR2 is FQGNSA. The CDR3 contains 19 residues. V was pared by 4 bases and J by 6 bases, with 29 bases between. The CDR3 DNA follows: TGTGCCAGCAGCTCGTTGGGGGGGGGCCTCGGGGCCGGTCGGGATACGCAGTATTTT. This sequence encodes CASSSLGGGLGAGRDTQYF.

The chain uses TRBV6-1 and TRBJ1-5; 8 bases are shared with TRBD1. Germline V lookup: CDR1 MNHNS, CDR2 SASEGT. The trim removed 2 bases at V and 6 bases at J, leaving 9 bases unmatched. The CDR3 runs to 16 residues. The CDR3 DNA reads TGTGCCAGCAGTGAAAGGGCAGGGGGCGTGGGTCAGCCCCAGCATTTT. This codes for CASSERAGGVGQPQHF.

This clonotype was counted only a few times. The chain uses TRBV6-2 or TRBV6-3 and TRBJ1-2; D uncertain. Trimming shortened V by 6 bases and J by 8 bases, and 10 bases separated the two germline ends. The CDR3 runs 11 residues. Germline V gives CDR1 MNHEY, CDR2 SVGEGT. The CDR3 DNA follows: TGTGCCAGCAGCCCCGAACGGGGCTACACCTTC. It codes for CASSPERGYTF.

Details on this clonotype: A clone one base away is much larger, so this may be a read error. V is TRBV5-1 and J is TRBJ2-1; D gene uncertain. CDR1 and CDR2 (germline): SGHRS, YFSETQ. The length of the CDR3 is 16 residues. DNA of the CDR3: TGCGCCAGCAGCTTAGTTTCCGGGCCACCCTACAATGAGCAGTGCTTC. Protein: CASSLVSGPPYNEQCF.

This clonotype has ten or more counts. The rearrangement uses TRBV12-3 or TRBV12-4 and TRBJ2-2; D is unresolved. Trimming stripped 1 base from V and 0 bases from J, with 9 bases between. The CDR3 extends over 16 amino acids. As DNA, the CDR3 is TGTGCCAGCAGTTTAGTTATCGGGCCGAACACCGGGGAGCTGTTTTTT. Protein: CASSLVIGPNTGELFF.

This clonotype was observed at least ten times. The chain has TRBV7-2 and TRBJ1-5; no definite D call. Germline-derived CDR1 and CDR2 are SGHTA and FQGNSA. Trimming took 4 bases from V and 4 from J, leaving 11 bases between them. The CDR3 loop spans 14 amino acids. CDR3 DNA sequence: TGTGCCAGCAGCTACTTAGCAGCGAATCAGCCCCAGCATTTT. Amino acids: CASSYLAANQPQHF.

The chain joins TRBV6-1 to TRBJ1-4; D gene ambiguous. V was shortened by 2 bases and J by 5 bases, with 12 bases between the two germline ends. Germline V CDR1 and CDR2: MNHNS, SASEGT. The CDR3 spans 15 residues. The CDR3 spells CASSELGAVNEKLFF. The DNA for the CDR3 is TGTGCCAGCAGTGAATTGGGCGCGGTCAATGAAAAACTGTTTTTT.

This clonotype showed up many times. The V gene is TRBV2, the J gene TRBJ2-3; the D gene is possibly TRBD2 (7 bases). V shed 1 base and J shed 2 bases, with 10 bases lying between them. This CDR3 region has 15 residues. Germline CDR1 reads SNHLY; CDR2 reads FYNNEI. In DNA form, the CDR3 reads TGTGCCAGCAGTGAAGGGGGGGGCCACACAGATACGCAGTATTTT. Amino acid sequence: CASSEGGGHTDTQYF.

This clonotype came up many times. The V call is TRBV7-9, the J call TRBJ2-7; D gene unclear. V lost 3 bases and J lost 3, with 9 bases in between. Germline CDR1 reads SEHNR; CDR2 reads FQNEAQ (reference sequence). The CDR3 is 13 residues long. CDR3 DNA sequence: TGTGCCAGCAGCTTTGGTGACGGCTACGAGCAGTACTTC. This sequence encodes CASSFGDGYEQYF.

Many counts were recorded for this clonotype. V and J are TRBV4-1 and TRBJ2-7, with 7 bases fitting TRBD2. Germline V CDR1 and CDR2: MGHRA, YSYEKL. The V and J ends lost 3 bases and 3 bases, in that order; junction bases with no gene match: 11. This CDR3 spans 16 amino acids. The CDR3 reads CASSQKVPSGIYEQYF. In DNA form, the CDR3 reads TGCGCCAGCAGCCAGAAGGTGCCTAGCGGAATCTACGAGCAGTACTTC.

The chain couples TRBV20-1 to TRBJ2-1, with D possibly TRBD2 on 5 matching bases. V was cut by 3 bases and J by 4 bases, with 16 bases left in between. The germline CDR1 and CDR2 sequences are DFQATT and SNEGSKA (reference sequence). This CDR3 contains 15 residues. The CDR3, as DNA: TGCAGTGCTAGCGGTCGGGCGGGTGGATACAATGAGCAGTTCTTC. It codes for CSASGRAGGYNEQFF.

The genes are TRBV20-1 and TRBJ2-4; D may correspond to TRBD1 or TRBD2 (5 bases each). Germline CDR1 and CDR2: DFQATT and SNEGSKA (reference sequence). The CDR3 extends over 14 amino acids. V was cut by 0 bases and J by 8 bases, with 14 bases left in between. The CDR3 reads CSARDKRTLHIQYF. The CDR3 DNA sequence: TGCAGTGCTAGAGATAAGCGGACACTCCACATTCAGTACTTC.